These 17 T cell receptor beta chains came from one sample sequenced in a study of blood T cell repertoires in COVID-19. Profiling relied on immunoSEQ multiplex PCR, and the TCRdb table lists in-frame clones only, not all of them. The sample carries about 100,000 clones, around 88% recorded once. Sequencing was done on a sample of peripheral blood. These receptors all stem from a man older than 75 with acute or convalescent COVID-19.

The chain employs TRBV9 and TRBJ2-1, with a possible D match to TRBD2 (6 bases). Germline V gives CDR1 SGDLS, CDR2 YYNGEE. Trimming removed 2 bases from V and 1 base from J, with 13 bases in between. The CDR3 length is 16 residues. In DNA form, the CDR3 reads TGTGCCAGCAGCGTCACAGCGGGCTCGTCCTACAATGAGCAGTTCTTC. This sequence encodes CASSVTAGSSYNEQFF.

This chain connects TRBV3-1 (or the pseudogene TRBV3-2) to TRBJ2-2; 8 nucleotides align to TRBD1. J lost 4 bases, V lost 1 base, and 2 bases had no gene match. Germline V gene lookup returns CDR1 LGHDT and CDR2 YNNKEL (reference sequence). This CDR3 region has 15 residues. The CDR3 loop is CASSQGTGLTGELFF. The DNA of the CDR3 is TGTGCCAGCAGCCAAGGGACAGGGCTCACCGGGGAGCTGTTTTTT.

V usage is TRBV12-5 and J usage is TRBJ1-1; TRBD1 agrees at 7 bases. The V gene's germline CDR1 is LGHNT and CDR2 FRNRAP. V shed 0 bases and J 3 bases; nucleotides not matched to a gene: 10. The CDR3 extends over 17 amino acids. As DNA, the CDR3 is TGTGCTAGTGGTTTGGTTCAGGGGGGAGCGGGTTACACTGAAGCTTTCTTT. Translation gives CASGLVQGGAGYTEAFF.

This clone was recorded a few times. V usage is TRBV9 and J usage is TRBJ2-2; 8 positions match TRBD1. Germline trimming cut 3 bases from V and 2 bases from J; bases unmatched to any gene: 6. In germline, CDR1 is SGDLS, CDR2 YYNGEE. This CDR3 comprises 16 residues. The CDR3 reads CASSADRGHNTGELFF. CDR3 in DNA: TGTGCCAGCAGCGCCGACAGGGGCCACAACACCGGGGAGCTGTTTTTT.

This clone was observed a few times. CDR3 bases: TGTGCCAGCAGCCAATGGAGGGGTAGCACAGATACGCAGTATTTT. As protein: CASSQWRGSTDTQYF. The rearrangement links TRBV3-1 (or the pseudogene TRBV3-2) to TRBJ2-3, with D perhaps matching TRBD2 (6 bases). The CDR3 covers 15 residues. V was cut by 2 bases and J by 0 bases, with 9 bases left in between. CDR1 and CDR2 (germline): LGHDT, YNNKEL (reference sequence).

This clone was observed once. This chain links TRBV6-5 with TRBJ2-1, with a weak D call TRBD1 (6 bases). Per germline, CDR1 MNHEY and CDR2 SVGAGI. Trimming cost V 2 bases and J 3 bases, with 11 bases left between them. The CDR3 extends over 15 amino acids. CDR3 sequence (DNA): TGTGCCAGCAGTTACCGGACAGAACTCTACAATGAGCAGTTCTTC. Protein product: CASSYRTELYNEQFF.

The chain joins TRBV28 to TRBJ1-2; TRBD1 matches 7 bases. V lost 5 bases, J lost 4 bases, and 10 bases stayed unmatched. From germline, CDR1 is MDHEN and CDR2 SYDVKM. The CDR3 sequence is 15 residues long. CDR3 amino acids: CASSPPDRLPYGYTF. The CDR3 DNA sequence: TGTGCCAGCAGTCCCCCGGACAGGCTCCCCTATGGCTACACCTTC.

This clone was seen a single time. This chain links TRBV7-2 with TRBJ2-3, with 7 bases that match TRBD2. The CDR3 loop spans 16 amino acids. Germline V gives CDR1 SGHTA, CDR2 FQGNSA. The V and J ends lost 2 bases and 0 bases, in that order; junction bases with no gene match: 5. The CDR3 here is CASSLILAASTDTQYF. CDR3 DNA sequence: TGTGCCAGCAGCTTAATTCTAGCGGCTAGCACAGATACGCAGTATTTT.

V gene TRBV6-5 combines with J gene TRBJ2-6, with TRBD1 as a possible D gene (6 bases). From germline, CDR1 is MNHEY and CDR2 SVGAGI. This CDR3 contains 14 residues. V was clipped by 11 bases and J by 0 bases, with 11 bases between them. CDR3 nucleotides: TGTGCCGCAAGGGGGAACTCTGGGGCCAACGTCCTGACTTTC. It translates to CAARGNSGANVLTF.

The rearrangement uses TRBV19 and TRBJ2-7, with no clear D. The CDR3 runs 14 residues. V lost 4 bases, J lost 2 bases, and 12 bases lay in between. Germline CDR1 and CDR2: LNHDA and SQIVND (reference sequence). The CDR3 here is CASSNGGPAYEQYF. The CDR3 DNA follows: TGTGCCAGTAGTAACGGTGGGCCAGCCTACGAGCAGTACTTC.

The chain has TRBV19 and TRBJ1-2; 7 bases line up with TRBD1. The germline V gene encodes CDR1 LNHDA and CDR2 SQIVND (reference sequence). The CDR3 spans 13 residues. V gave up 8 bases and J gave up 2 bases; unmatched junction bases: 5. This CDR3 is CASHGTENYGYTF. As DNA, the CDR3 is TGTGCCAGTCATGGGACAGAAAACTATGGCTACACCTTC. Based on the CDR3 plus reference TRBV19 and TRBJ1-2, the full variable domain is DGGITQSPKYLFRKEGQNVTLSCEQNLNHDAMYWYRQDPGQGLRLIYYSQIVNDFQKGDIAEGYSVSREKKESFPLTVTSAQKNPTAFYLCASHGTENYGYTFGSGTRLTVV.

There are a few counts of this clone. The rearrangement links TRBV18 to TRBJ2-1, with 8 bases matching TRBD2. The germline gives CDR1 KGHSH, CDR2 LQKENI. Trimming removed 3 bases from V and 5 bases from J; junction bases left unmatched: 6. This CDR3 is 15 amino acids long. This CDR3 is CASSPDGLANNEQFF. CDR3 in DNA: TGTGCCAGCTCACCCGACGGACTAGCCAACAATGAGCAGTTCTTC.

The chain combines TRBV6-1 with TRBJ2-1, with 10 bases lining up with TRBD1. CDR3 size: 15 residues. With 2 bases clipped from V and 7 bases from J, the junction kept 5 bases outside the gene matches. Germline values: CDR1 MNHNS, CDR2 SASEGT. The CDR3 here is CASSERGQGWNEQFF. The CDR3, as DNA: TGTGCCAGCAGTGAAAGGGGACAGGGGTGGAATGAGCAGTTCTTC.

The gene calls are TRBV6-5 and TRBJ2-7; TRBD1 matches at 7 bases. This CDR3 is built from 13 residues. J lost 0 bases, V lost 6 bases, and 2 bases had no gene match. Germline V gene lookup returns CDR1 MNHEY and CDR2 SVGAGI. For the CDR3, the DNA is TGTGCCAGCAGGGGGACAGTCTCCTACGAGCAGTACTTC. Translated: CASRGTVSYEQYF.

The rearrangement uses TRBV14 and TRBJ2-1; TRBD1 matches 10 bases. The CDR3 covers 15 residues. In germline, CDR1 is SGHDN, CDR2 FVKESK. V trimming: 4 bases; J trimming: 5 bases; junction bases outside the gene matches: 5. CDR3 protein: CASSPGQGWNNEQFF. The CDR3 DNA follows: TGTGCCAGCAGCCCGGGACAGGGGTGGAACAATGAGCAGTTCTTC.

The V call is TRBV15, the J call TRBJ1-4, with 12 bases identical to TRBD1. Trimming cost V 0 bases and J 8 bases; bases outside gene matches: 4. The CDR3 is 16 residues long. CDR1 and CDR2 (germline): LNHNV, YYDKDF (reference sequence). The CDR3 DNA is TGTGCCACCAGCAGAGATGGGGGACAGGGGGCAGAAAAACTGTTTTTT. Translated: CATSRDGGQGAEKLFF.

The rearrangement links TRBV9 to TRBJ2-1; 7 bases match TRBD2. The CDR3 is 14 amino acids. Germline trimming cut 3 bases from V and 7 bases from J; bases unmatched to any gene: 7. In germline, CDR1 is SGDLS, CDR2 YYNGEE. CDR3 sequence reads: CASSGMLGGNEQFF. The CDR3 nucleotides are TGTGCCAGCAGCGGGATGCTCGGGGGGAATGAGCAGTTCTTC. Looking up the rest from reference TRBV9 and TRBJ2-1 gives the full variable domain: DSGVTQTPKHLITATGQRVTLRCSPRSGDLSVYWYQQSLDQGLQFLIQYYNGEERAKGNILERFSAQQFPDLHSELNLSSLELGDSALYFCASSGMLGGNEQFFGPGTRLTVL.